The clone carrying this TCR beta chain was detected only a few times. Antigen unknown. Germline-derived CDR1 and CDR2 are SNHLY and FYNNEI. This CDR3 comprises 13 residues. V shed 7 bases, J shed 10 bases, and the junction held 7 bases outside the gene matches. The table came from immunoSEQ multiplex PCR; TCRdb's copy has only in-frame clones and leaves some out. The data contain about 24,000 clones, 45% to 55% of them singletons. This sample is part of a study of radiation and T cells in renal cell carcinoma. Overall study findings and caveats: Dominant CDR3 motifs were more common in irradiated tumors than controls.

Treatment given: treatment-naive control, cytoreductive nephrectomy. The TCR was taken from a human donor with renal cell carcinoma. This sequence joins TRBV2 and TRBJ1-6, with TRBD1 matching over 7 bases. Sample: tumor tissue, taken from a patient whose treatment was nephrectomy without radiotherapy. This CDR3 is CASNPGGKSPLHF. The DNA for the CDR3 is TGTGCCAGCAATCCAGGGGGAAAGTCACCCCTCCACTTT.